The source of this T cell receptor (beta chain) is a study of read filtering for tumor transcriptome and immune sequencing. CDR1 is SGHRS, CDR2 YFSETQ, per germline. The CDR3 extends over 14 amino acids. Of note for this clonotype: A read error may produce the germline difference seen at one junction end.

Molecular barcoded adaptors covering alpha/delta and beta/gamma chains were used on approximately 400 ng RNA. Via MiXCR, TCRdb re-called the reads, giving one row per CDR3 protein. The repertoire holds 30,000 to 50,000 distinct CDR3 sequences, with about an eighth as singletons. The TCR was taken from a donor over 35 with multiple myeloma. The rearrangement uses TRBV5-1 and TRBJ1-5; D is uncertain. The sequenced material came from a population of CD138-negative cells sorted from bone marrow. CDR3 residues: CASSLGGGNQPQRF. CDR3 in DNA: TGCGCCAGCAGCTTGGGTGGTGGCAATCAGCCCCAGCGTTTT.